Reported below is one T cell receptor (beta chain). This clone was observed once. Its antigen specificity is not known. No qualities accompany the bases; no much larger clone lies one base away. The time point label here, explained by the study, means: baseline before first vaccination. Vaccinee samples came from UK trials COV001 and COV002, including a single-blind randomized controlled phase 2/3 trial of AZD1222 (ChAdOx1 nCoV-19) in healthy adults. For TCRbeta chain sequencing, PBMC samples from trial participants were taken at day 0 and at day 28 after the second dose. These data belong to a study of T cell responses to AZD1222 COVID-19 vaccine (dated by TCRdb to about 2021). Describing the broader study: AZD1222 recipients given second doses at about 4 weeks or at about 12 weeks were pooled, since spike-specific TCR depth and breadth were not found to differ between the two schedules. TCR sequencing covered 233 trial participants: 207 given two doses of AZD1222 and about 26 given two doses of MenACWY control vaccine. Trial participants were enrolled by age into subgroups of 18-55, 56-69 and 70-plus years, and roughly 150, 30 and 60 TCR-sequenced participants, respectively, were included in these subgroups. Results the study describes overall, beyond this receptor: Reportedly, almost half of the unique spike-specific TCRs recognized epitopes lying outside the regions that are mutated in the B.1.351 and B.1.1.7 variants. After two AZD1222 doses, both the breadth and the depth of spike-specific TCRs were significantly higher than at day 0 and than in MenACWY recipients. Conclusions about previously exposed vaccinees are limited because only a handful of AZD1222 recipients were SARS-CoV-2 seropositive at baseline. In the small 56-69-year group, the increase in depth fell short of significance, most likely because of low power. Vaccine-associated CD4 TCRs spanned the whole spike protein, with dominant responses in regions 160-218 and 743-854. Participants were mostly white British and included more females than males, and it was suggested by the authors that clonal diversity may have been underestimated. Because no samples from the day 14 peak response were available, repertoires could be characterized only after the peak T cell response.

The CDR3 regions of human TCRbeta chains were subjected to immunosequencing. The original methods were these. Repertoire TCRs were checked for matches against a reference library of SARS-CoV-2-specific TCRs that had been generated using the MIRA antigen-specificity platform. Breadth meant the fraction of unique TCRs that were SARS-CoV-2-associated, whereas depth meant the fraction of total T cells that were SARS-CoV-2-associated. Using the MIRA data, each spike-specific TCR was mapped to the spike region that the TCR reacts to and placed in a CD4 or CD8 class. Log10-transformed breadth and depth values were compared by one-way ANOVA with Sidak's multiple comparisons tests. The table comes from immuneACCESS by way of TCRdb, which keeps in-frame sequences with V and J called. Part of the clones is missing from these tables; in studies checked, under half for an unresolved V gene and the rest for unknown reasons. V, J and clone size were drawn from that table, and D and trimming were deduced from the DNA. The sample data list under 170,000 clones, and 90% to 95% of these were observed just once. The ten largest clones capture over 0.95% of the sample.

From the cysteine through the phenylalanine, the CDR3 covers 14 amino acids. The CDR3 DNA has 42 bases and is translated from base 1. Germline trimming: 2 bases from V, 4 bases from J; junction bases outside gene matches: 4. Reading the germline V gene (reference sequence) gives CDR1 SGHKS and CDR2 YYEKEE. The TCR comes from an adult in good health. Sample: peripheral blood, taken on day 0 of AZD1222 vaccination. This chain is built from TRBV5-5 and TRBJ2-5; TRBD2 fits 8 bases in the junction. Here is the DNA: TGTGCCAGCAGCTTCGTCGGGGGGGTAGAGACCCAGTACTTC. It translates as CASSFVGGVETQYF.